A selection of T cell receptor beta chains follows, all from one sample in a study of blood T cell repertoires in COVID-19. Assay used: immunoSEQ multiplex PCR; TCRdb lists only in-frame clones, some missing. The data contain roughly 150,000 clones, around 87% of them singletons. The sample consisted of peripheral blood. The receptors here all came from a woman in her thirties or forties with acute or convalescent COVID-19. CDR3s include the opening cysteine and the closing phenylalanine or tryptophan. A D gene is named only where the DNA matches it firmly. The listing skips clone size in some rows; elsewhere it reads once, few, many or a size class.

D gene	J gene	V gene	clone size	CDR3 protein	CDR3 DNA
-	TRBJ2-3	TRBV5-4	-	CASSLGTRGEITQYF	TGTGCCAGCAGCTTGGGGACTAGGGGGGAAATAACGCAGTATTTT
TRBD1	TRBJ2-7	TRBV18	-	CASSPPGQGNYEQYF	TGTGCCAGCTCACCCCCTGGACAGGGTAACTACGAGCAGTACTTC
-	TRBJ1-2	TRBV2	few	CASILEGQGARLSGYTF	-
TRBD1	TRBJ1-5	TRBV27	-	CASSFSGGRSNQPQHF	TGTGCCAGCAGTTTCTCAGGGGGCCGCAGCAATCAGCCCCAGCATTTT
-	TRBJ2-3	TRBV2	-	CASSEAFPDTQYF	TGTGCCAGCAGTGAAGCCTTCCCAGATACGCAGTATTTT
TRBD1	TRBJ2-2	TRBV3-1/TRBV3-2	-	CASSYGQGVLGELFF	TGTGCCAGCAGCTACGGACAGGGAGTACTCGGGGAGCTGTTTTTT
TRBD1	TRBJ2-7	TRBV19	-	CATQRDRDYEQYF	TGTGCCACTCAAAGGGACAGAGACTACGAGCAGTACTTC
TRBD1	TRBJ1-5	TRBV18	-	CASSPQGAGSNQPQHF	TGTGCCAGCTCACCACAGGGGGCGGGTAGCAATCAGCCCCAGCATTTT
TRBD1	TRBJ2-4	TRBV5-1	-	CASSLGQGARENIQYF	TGCGCCAGCAGCTTAGGACAGGGGGCTCGGGAAAACATTCAGTACTTC
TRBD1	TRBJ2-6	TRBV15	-	CATSGLSWGQPFSGANVLTF	TGTGCCACCAGCGGCCTGAGTTGGGGACAGCCATTCTCTGGGGCCAACGTCCTGACTTTC
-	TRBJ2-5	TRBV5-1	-	CASKIIAASQETQYF	TGCGCCAGCAAAATCATAGCGGCGAGTCAAGAGACCCAGTACTTC
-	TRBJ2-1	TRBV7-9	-	CASSLGASHNEQFF	TGTGCCAGCAGCTTAGGGGCTTCTCACAATGAGCAGTTCTTC
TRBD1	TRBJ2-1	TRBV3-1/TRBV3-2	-	CASSQATGTGLYEQFF	TGTGCCAGCAGCCAAGCTACCGGGACAGGGTTATATGAGCAGTTCTTC
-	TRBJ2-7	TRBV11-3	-	CASSLDVRGYEQYF	TGTGCCAGCAGCTTAGACGTACGCGGGTACGAGCAGTACTTC
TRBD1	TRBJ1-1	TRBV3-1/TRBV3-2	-	CASSQRQGSSFLAFF	TGTGCCAGCAGCCAACGACAGGGGTCGTCTTTTTTAGCTTTCTTT
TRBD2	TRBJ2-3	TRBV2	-	CASKRTSGDYTDTQYF	TGTGCCAGCAAGCGAACTAGCGGGGACTACACAGATACGCAGTATTTT
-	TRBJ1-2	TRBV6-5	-	CASSDSDLFRGGYTF	TGTGCCAGCAGTGACTCGGACCTCTTCAGGGGAGGCTACACCTTC
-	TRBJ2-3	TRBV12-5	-	CASGLVITAGLSTDTQYF	TGTGCTAGTGGTTTGGTAATAACGGCGGGACTTAGCACAGATACGCAGTATTTT
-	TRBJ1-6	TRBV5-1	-	CASSLDGGTFSPLHF	TGCGCCAGCAGCTTGGATGGAGGGACGTTTTCACCCCTCCACTTT
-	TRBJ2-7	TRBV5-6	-	CASSTDSSSYEQYF	TGTGCCAGCAGCACGGACAGTTCCTCCTACGAGCAGTACTTC
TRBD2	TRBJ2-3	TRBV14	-	CASSQVAGITDTQYF	TGTGCCAGCAGCCAAGTAGCGGGGATCACAGATACGCAGTATTTT
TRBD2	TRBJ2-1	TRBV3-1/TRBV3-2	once	CASSQEVLAGVYNEQFF	TGTGCCAGCAGCCAAGAGGTCCTCGCGGGAGTTTACAATGAGCAGTTCTTC